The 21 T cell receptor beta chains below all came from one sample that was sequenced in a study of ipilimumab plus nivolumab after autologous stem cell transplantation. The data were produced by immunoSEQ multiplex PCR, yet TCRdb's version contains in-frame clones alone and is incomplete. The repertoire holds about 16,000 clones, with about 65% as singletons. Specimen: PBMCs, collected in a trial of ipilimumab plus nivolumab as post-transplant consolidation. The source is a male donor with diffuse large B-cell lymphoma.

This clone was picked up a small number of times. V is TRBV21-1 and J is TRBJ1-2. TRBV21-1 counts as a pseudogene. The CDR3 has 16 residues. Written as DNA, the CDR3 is TGTGCCAGCAGCAAAAAAGGAGACCCGACTAACTATGGCTACACCTTC. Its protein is CASSKKGDPTNYGYTF.

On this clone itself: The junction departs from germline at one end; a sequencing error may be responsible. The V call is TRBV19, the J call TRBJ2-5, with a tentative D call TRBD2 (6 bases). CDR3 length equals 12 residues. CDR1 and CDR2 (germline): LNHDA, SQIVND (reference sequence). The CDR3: CASSREAGPPDF. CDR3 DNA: TGTGCCAGTAGCAGGGAGGCAGGCCCGCCGGACTTC.

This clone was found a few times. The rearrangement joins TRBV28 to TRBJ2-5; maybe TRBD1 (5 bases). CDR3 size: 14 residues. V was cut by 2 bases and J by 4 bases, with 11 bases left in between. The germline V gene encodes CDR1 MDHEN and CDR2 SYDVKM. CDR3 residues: CASSLRGSPETQYF. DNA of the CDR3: TGTGCCAGCAGTTTAAGGGGCTCTCCAGAGACCCAGTACTTC.

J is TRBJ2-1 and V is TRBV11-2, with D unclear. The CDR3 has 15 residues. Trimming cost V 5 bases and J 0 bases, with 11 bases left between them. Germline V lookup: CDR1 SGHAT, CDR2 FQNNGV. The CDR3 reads CASSQGWNSYNEQFF. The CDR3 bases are TGTGCCAGCAGCCAAGGGTGGAACTCCTACAATGAGCAGTTCTTC.

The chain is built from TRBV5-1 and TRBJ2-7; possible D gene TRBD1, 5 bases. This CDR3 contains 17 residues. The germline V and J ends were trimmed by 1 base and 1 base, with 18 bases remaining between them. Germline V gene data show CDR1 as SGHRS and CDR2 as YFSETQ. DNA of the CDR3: TGCGCCAGCAGCTTGTTTTTCAGGGCGCAAAATTCCTACGAGCAGTACTTC. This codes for CASSLFFRAQNSYEQYF.

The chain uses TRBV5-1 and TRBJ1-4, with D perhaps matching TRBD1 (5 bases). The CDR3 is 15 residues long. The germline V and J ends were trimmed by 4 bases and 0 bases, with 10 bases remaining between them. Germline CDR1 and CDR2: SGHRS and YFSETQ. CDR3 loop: CASSEQGSTNEKLFF. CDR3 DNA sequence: TGCGCCAGCAGCGAGCAGGGTTCAACTAATGAAAAACTGTTTTTT.

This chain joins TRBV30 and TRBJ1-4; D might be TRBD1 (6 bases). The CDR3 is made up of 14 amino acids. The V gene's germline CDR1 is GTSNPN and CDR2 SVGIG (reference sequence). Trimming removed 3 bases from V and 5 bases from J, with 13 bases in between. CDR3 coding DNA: TGTGCCTGGAGCCGACTCCAGGGGAATGAAAAACTGTTTTTT. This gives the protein CAWSRLQGNEKLFF.

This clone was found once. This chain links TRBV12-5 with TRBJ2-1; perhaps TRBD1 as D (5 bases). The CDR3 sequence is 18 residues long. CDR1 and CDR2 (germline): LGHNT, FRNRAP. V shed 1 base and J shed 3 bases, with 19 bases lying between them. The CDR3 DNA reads TGTGCTAGTGGTTTGGACCCCAGGGTCGAAGGGCACTACAATGAGCAGTTCTTC. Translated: CASGLDPRVEGHYNEQFF.

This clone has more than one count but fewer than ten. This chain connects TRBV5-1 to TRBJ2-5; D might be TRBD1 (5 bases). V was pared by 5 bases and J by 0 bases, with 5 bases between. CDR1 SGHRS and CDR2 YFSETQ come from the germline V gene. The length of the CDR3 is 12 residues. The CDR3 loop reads CASRDNQETQYF. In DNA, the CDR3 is TGCGCCAGCAGGGACAACCAAGAGACCCAGTACTTC.

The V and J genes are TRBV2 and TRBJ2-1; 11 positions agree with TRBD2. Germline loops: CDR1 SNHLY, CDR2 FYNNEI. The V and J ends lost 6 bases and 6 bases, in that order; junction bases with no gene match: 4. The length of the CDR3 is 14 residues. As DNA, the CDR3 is TGTGCCAGCAGACCTAGCGGGGGGTCCAATGAGCAGTTCTTC. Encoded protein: CASRPSGGSNEQFF.

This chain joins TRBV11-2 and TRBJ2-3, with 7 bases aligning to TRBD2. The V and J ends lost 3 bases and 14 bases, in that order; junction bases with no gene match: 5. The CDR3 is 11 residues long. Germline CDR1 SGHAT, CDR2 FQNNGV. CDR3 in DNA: TGTGCCAGCAGCTTTGCGGGGGTCCGGTATTTT. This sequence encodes CASSFAGVRYF.

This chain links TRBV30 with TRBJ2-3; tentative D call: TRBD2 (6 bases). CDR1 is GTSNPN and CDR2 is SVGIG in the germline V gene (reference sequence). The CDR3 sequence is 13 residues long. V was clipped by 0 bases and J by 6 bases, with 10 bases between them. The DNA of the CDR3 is TGTGCCTGGAGTGTCTGGGGGAGGGATACGCAGTATTTT. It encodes CAWSVWGRDTQYF. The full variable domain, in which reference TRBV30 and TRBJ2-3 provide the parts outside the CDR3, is SQTIHQWPATLVQPVGSPLSLECTVEGTSNPNLYWYRQAAGRGLQLLFYSVGIGQISSEVPQNLSASRPQDRQFILSSKKLLLSDSGFYLCAWSVWGRDTQYFGPGTRLTVL.

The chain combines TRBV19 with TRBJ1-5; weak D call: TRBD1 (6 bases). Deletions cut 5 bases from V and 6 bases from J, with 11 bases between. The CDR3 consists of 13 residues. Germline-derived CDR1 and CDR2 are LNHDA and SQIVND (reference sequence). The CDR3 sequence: CASSGQGRQPQHF. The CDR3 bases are TGTGCCAGTAGTGGGCAGGGGCGTCAGCCCCAGCATTTT.

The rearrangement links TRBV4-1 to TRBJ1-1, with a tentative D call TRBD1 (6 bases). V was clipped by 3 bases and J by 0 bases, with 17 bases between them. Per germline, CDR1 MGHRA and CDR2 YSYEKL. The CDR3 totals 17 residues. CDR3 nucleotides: TGCGCCAGCAGCCATGGTGGGGGCGTAATGGTGAACACTGAAGCTTTCTTT. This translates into CASSHGGGVMVNTEAFF.

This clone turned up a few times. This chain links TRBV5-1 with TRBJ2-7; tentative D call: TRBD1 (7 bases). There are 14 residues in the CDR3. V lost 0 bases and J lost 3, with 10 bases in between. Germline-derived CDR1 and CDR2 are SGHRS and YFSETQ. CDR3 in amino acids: CASSLEQGGYEQYF. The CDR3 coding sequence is TGCGCCAGCAGCTTGGAGCAGGGGGGCTACGAGCAGTACTTC.

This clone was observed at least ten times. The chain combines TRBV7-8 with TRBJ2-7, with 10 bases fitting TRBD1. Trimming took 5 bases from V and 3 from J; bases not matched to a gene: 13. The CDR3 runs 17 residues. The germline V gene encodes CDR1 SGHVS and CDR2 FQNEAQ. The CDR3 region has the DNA TGTGCCAGCAGCGGAAGCCCGACAGGGGGCGCCTACTACGAGCAGTACTTC. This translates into CASSGSPTGGAYYEQYF.

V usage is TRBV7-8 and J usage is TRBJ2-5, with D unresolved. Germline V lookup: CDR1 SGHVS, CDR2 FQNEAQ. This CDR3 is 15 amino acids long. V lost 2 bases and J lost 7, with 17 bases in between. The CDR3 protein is CASSLSVLDVGTQYF. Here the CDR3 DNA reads TGTGCCAGCAGCTTATCGGTACTGGACGTAGGGACCCAGTACTTC.

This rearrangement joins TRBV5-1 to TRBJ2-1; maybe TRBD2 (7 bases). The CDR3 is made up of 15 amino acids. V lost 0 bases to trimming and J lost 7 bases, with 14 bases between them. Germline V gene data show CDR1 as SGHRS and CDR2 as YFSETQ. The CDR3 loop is CASSLERTAGNEQFF. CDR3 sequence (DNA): TGCGCCAGCAGCTTGGAGAGGACAGCGGGAAATGAGCAGTTCTTC.

In DNA form, the CDR3 reads TGCGCCAGCAGCTTGGGCCGGGAGGGCCTTACTTTCTCCTACAATGAGCAGTTCTTC. Protein sequence: CASSLGREGLTFSYNEQFF. The chain uses TRBV5-1 and TRBJ2-1; 8 nucleotides match TRBD2. The CDR3 sequence is 19 residues long. Trimming at V came to 0 bases and at J to 0 bases, leaving 11 bases not matched to a gene. Germline V gives CDR1 SGHRS, CDR2 YFSETQ.

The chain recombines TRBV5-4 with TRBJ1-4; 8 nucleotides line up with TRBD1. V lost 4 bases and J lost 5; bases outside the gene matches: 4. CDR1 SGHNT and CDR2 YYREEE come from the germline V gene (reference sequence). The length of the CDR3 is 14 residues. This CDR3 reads CASSRTGLNEKLFF. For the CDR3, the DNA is TGTGCCAGCAGCCGGACAGGGCTGAATGAAAAACTGTTTTTT. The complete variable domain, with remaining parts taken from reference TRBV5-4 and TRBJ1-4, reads ETGVTQSPTHLIKTRGQQVTLRCSSQSGHNTVSWYQQALGQGPQFIFQYYREEENGRGNFPPRFSGLQFPNYSSELNVNALELDDSALYLCASSRTGLNEKLFFGSGTQLSVL.

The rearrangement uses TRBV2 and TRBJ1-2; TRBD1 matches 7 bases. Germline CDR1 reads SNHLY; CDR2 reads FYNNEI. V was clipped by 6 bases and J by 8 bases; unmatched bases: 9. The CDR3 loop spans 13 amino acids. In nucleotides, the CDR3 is TGTGCCAGCAGCCACAGGGGCTACGGAGGCTACACCTTC. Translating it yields CASSHRGYGGYTF.